This T cell receptor (beta chain) was documented in a study of blood T cell repertoires in COVID-19. Per the study methods: From reference gene primer amplification, estimates of nucleated cell counts were derived. This table comes from immunoSEQ multiplex PCR, and its TCRdb copy is limited to in-frame clones, with some not included. V, J and clone size derive from that table, while D and trimming were established from the DNA sequence. The sample lists 170,000 or so clones; roughly 84% were seen once. Trimming took 0 bases from V and 5 from J, leaving 11 bases between them. Germline CDR1 SGHDT, CDR2 YYEEEE. The CDR3 is 15 amino acids.

The sequenced material came from peripheral blood. The chain carries TRBV5-6 and TRBJ1-4, with D possibly TRBD1 on 5 matching bases. The clonotype originates from a man aged 45 to 65 with active or convalescent COVID-19. CDR3 coding DNA: TGTGCCAGCAGCTTGGCCGCAGGGAGGAATGAAAAACTGTTTTTT. Translation: CASSLAAGRNEKLFF.